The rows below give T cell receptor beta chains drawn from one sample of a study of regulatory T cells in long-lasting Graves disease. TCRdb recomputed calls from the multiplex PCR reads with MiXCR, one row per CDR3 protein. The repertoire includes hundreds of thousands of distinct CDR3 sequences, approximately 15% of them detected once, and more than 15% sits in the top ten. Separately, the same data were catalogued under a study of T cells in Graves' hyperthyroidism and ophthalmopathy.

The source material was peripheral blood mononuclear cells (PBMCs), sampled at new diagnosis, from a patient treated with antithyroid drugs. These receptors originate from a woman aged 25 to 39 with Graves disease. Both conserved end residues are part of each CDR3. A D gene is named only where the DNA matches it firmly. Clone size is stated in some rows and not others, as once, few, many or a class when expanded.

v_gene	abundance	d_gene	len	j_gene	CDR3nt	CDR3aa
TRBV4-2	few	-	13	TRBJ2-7	TGTGCCAGCAGCCATCAGGATTCCTATGAGCAGTACTTC	CASSHQDSYEQYF
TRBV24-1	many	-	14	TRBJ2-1	TGTGCCACATCGTTAGGTTCTACGTACAATGAGCAGTTCTTC	CATSLGSTYNEQFF
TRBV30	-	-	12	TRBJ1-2	TGTGCCTGGAGTTATGGCCTCTATGGCTACACCTTC	CAWSYGLYGYTF
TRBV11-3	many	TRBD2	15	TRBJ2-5	TGTGCCAGCAGCCTCGGACTAGCGATGGTGGAGACCCAGTACTTC	CASSLGLAMVETQYF
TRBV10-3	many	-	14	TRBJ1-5	TGTGCCATCAGTGAGTCGAAGGGGCGGCAGCCCCAGCATTTT	CAISESKGRQPQHF
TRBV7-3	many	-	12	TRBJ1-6	TGTGCCAGCAGCAAGCCGGGCCCACCCCTCCACTTT	CASSKPGPPLHF
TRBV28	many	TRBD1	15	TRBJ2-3	TGTGCCAGCAGTTTCACCGGGACAGGGTTCGATACGCAGTATTTT	CASSFTGTGFDTQYF
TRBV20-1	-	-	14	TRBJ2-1	TGCAGTGCTAGAGATCCCGGACTCCACAATGAGCAGTTCTTC	CSARDPGLHNEQFF
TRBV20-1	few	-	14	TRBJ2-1	TGCAGTGCTAGAGATCCGGCTAGCGAGTATGAGCAGTTCTTC	CSARDPASEYEQFF
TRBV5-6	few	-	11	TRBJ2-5	TGTGCCAGCAGCGCCGCCGGGACCCAGTACTTC	CASSAAGTQYF
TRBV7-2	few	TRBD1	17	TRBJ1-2	TGTGCCAGCAGCTACCCGTCGTCGGGACAGGGGAGATATGGCTACACCTTC	CASSYPSSGQGRYGYTF
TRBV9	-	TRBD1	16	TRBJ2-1	TGTGCCAGCTCTATTTTCGGGACAGGGGGTTACAATGAGCAGTTCTTC	CASSIFGTGGYNEQFF
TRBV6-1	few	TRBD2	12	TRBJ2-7	TGTGCCAGTCGGGAGGGCCTCGGCGAGCAGTACTTC	CASREGLGEQYF
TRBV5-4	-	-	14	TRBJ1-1	TGTGCCAGCAGCTTGGATCTTTCGGGAACTGAAGCTTTCTTT	CASSLDLSGTEAFF
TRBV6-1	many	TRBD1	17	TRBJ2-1	TGTGCCAGCAGCGCGCCTGTGACAGGGGGCGCGGGTGGTGAGCAGTTCTTC	CASSAPVTGGAGGEQFF
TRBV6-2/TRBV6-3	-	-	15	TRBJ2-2	TGTGCCAGCAGTTGGGTGAATCCGGAATCCGGGGAGCTGTTTTTT	CASSWVNPESGELFF
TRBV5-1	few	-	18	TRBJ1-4	TGCGCCAGCAGCTTGGGACTCGGCAACTCCGCAACTAATGAAAAACTGTTTTTT	CASSLGLGNSATNEKLFF
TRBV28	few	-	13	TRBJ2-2	TGTGCCAGCAGTTTATTTACCACCGGGGAGCTGTTTTTT	CASSLFTTGELFF
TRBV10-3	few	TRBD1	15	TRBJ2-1	TGTGCCATCAGTGAGTCGAACAGGGGGCGCAATGAGCAGTTCTTC	CAISESNRGRNEQFF
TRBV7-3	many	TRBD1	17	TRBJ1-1	TGTGCCAGCAGCACCCACGGGACAGTGAGTATGAACACTGAAGCTTTCTTT	CASSTHGTVSMNTEAFF
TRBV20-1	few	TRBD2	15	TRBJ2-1	TGCAGTGCTAGTCGGGGCGGGAGAGCCTACAATGAGCAGTTCTTC	CSASRGGRAYNEQFF
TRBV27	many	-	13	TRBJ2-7	TGTGCCAGCAGTTTAAGGCTATCTCGCGAGCAGTACTTC	CASSLRLSREQYF
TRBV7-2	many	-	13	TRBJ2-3	TGTGCCAGCGATGGGGGGAGCACAGATACGCAGTATTTT	CASDGGSTDTQYF
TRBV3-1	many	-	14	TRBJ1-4	TGTGCCAGCAAATCCGGGACATCTAATGAAAAACTGTTTTTT	CASKSGTSNEKLFF
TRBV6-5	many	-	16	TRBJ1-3	TGTGCCAGCAGTTGGAAGTTTGGGGGGGCCGGAAACACCATATATTTT	CASSWKFGGAGNTIYF
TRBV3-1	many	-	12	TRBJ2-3	TGTGCCAGCAGTCTAACCAGGGATACGCAGTATTTT	CASSLTRDTQYF
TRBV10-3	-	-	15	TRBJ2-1	TGTGCCATCAGTGAGTCGGGGGGCGGTGCCAATGAGCAGTTCTTC	CAISESGGGANEQFF
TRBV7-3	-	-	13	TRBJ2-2	TGTGCCAGCAGCTGGTCTAGTACCGGGGAGCTGTTTTTT	CASSWSSTGELFF
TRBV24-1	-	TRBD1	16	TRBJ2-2	TGTGCCACCAGTTCCCCGGACAGGGTGGGCACCGGGGAGCTGTTTTTT	CATSSPDRVGTGELFF
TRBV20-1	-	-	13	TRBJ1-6	TGCAGTGCCCGTGGGGGAAAGAATTCACCCCTCCACTTT	CSARGGKNSPLHF
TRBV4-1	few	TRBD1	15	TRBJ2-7	TGCGCCAGCAGCCCCGGGACAGGCGCCACCTACGAGCAGTACTTC	CASSPGTGATYEQYF
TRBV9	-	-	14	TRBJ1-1	TGTGCCAGCAGCGTAGAAGGTGGGGGCACTGAAGCTTTCTTT	CASSVEGGGTEAFF
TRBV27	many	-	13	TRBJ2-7	TGTGCCAGCAGTTCAAAAACTAGGGACGAGCAGTACTTC	CASSSKTRDEQYF
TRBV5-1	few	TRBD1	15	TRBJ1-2	TGCGCCAGCAGCTTGGACAGGGGATGTCTGGATGGCTACACCTTC	CASSLDRGCLDGYTF
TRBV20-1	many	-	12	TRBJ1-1	TGCAGTGCTAGAACAGGGAGAACTGAAGCTTTCTTT	CSARTGRTEAFF
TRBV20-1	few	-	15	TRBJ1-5	TGCAGTGCTAGTCCCTTGGGGGGTACGGGTCAGCCCCAGCATTTT	CSASPLGGTGQPQHF
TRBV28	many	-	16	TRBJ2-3	TGTGCCAGCAGTTTTCGGGCATACACTAGCACAGATACGCAGTATTTT	CASSFRAYTSTDTQYF
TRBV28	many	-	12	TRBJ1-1	TGTGCCAGCACCGGGGGACTGCCTTTAGCTTTCTTT	CASTGGLPLAFF
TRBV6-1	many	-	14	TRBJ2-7	TGTGCCAGCGGGGACGGTGATTCCCCCTTTAAGCAGTACTTC	CASGDGDSPFKQYF
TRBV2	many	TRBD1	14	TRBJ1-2	TGTGCCAGCAGACCCCGACAGGGAAGGGGTGGCTACACCTTC	CASRPRQGRGGYTF
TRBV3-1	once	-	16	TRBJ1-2	TGTGCCAGCAGCCAAGAGATCGGGGACGTCAACTATGGCTACACCTTC	CASSQEIGDVNYGYTF
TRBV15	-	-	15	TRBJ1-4	TGTGCCACCAGCAGAGAGTTCACTCGCGAAGAAAAACTGTTTTTT	CATSREFTREEKLFF
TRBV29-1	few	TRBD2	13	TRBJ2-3	TGCAGCGTTGTGGGACTACTCCCAGATACGCAGTATTTT	CSVVGLLPDTQYF
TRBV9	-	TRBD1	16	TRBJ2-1	TGTGCCAGCAGCGTAGCTATGCAGGGGGTCGGGAATGAGCAGTTCTTC	CASSVAMQGVGNEQFF
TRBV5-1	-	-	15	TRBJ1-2	TGCGCCAGCAGCTTGGCCGCCGACAGTAACTATGGCTACACCTTC	CASSLAADSNYGYTF
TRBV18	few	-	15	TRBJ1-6	TGTGCCAGCTCACCAAAGGGCCTTATGGATTCACCCCTCCACTTT	CASSPKGLMDSPLHF
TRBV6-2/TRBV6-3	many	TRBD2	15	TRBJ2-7	TGTGCCAGCAGTGAATGGGCTAGCGGAACCTACGAGCAGTACTTC	CASSEWASGTYEQYF
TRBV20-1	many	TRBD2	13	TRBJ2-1	TGCAGTGTTATAGCGGGAGTTGATGATGAGCAGTTCTTC	CSVIAGVDDEQFF
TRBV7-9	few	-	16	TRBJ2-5	TGTGCCAGCAGCTATTGGGCCAAAGGGGTTCAAGAGACCCAGTACTTC	CASSYWAKGVQETQYF
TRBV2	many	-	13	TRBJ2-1	TGTGCTACAAGGCAGAGCGCCTACAATGAGCAGTTCTTC	CATRQSAYNEQFF
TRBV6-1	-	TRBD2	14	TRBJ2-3	TGTGCCAGCAGAGCGGGAGTTAACACAGATACGCAGTATTTT	CASRAGVNTDTQYF
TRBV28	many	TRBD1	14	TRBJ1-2	TGTGCCAGCACCACCCAGGGGGAGTTCTATGGCTACACCTTC	CASTTQGEFYGYTF
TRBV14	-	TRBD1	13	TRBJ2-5	TGTGCCAGCAGGCCGACAGGGGTACGGACCCAGTACTTC	CASRPTGVRTQYF
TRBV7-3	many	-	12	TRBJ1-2	TGTGCCAGCAGCCGCCTAAAGGGTGGCTACACCTTC	CASSRLKGGYTF
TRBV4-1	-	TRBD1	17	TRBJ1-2	TGCGCCAGCAGCCAAGATGAATCCCGGACAGGGGTGGGAGGCTACACCTTC	CASSQDESRTGVGGYTF
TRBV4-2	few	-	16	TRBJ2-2	TGTGCCAGCAGCCCACCCGGGGCTAGCGCTCTCGGGGAGCTGTTTTTT	CASSPPGASALGELFF
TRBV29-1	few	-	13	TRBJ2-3	TGCAGCGTAAGGGGGGCAATCACAGATACGCAGTATTTT	CSVRGAITDTQYF